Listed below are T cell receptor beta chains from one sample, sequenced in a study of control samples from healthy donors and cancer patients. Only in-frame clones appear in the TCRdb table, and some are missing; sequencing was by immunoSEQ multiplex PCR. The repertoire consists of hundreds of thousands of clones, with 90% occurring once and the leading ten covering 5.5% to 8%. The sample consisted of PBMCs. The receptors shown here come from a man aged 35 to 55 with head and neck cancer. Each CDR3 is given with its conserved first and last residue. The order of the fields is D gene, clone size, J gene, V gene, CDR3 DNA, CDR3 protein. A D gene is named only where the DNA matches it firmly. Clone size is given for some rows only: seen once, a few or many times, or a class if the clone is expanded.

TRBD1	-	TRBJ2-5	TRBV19	TGTGCCAGTACCCAGGGGGCGCGGGGGACCCAGTACTTC	CASTQGARGTQYF
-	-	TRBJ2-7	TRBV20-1	TGCAGTGCTAGTGGGGGTTCAAGGGGGTTCTCCTACGAGCAGTACTTC	CSASGGSRGFSYEQYF
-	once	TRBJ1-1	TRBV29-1	TGCAGCTCCGCGGGCCTCGAGGCTGAAGCTTTCTTT	CSSAGLEAEAFF
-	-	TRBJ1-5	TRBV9	TGTGCCAGCAGCTCTACGGTGGGCCAGCCCCAGCATTTT	CASSSTVGQPQHF
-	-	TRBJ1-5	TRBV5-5	TGTGCCAGCAGCTTCAATGCAGGGGATCAGCCCCAGCATTTT	CASSFNAGDQPQHF
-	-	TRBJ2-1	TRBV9	TGTGCCAGCAGCGGGGGGTCCCCTTTCTCCTACAATGAGCAGTTCTTC	CASSGGSPFSYNEQFF
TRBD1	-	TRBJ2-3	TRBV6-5	TGTGCCAGCAGTTACTCGAGCGGGACAGGGACAGATACGCAGTATTTT	CASSYSSGTGTDTQYF
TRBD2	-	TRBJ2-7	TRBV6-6	TGTGCCAGCAGTTACCCTAGCGGGGGGCCCTACGAGCAGTACTTC	CASSYPSGGPYEQYF
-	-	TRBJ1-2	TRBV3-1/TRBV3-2	TGTGCCAGCAGCCAGAGGTCCTATGGCTACACCTTC	CASSQRSYGYTF
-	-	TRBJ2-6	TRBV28	TGTGCCAGCAGTTCCACCCATAGCTCTGGGGCCAACGTCCTGACTTTC	CASSSTHSSGANVLTF
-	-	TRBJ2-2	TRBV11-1	TGTGCCAGCAGCTTTCGGGGCAGCGGGGAGCTGTTTTTT	CASSFRGSGELFF
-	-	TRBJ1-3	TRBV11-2	TGTGCCAGCAGCTTATGGCAGAGCTCTGGAAACACCATATATTTT	CASSLWQSSGNTIYF
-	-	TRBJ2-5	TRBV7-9	TGTGCCAGCAGCTTAAACGGTCCCGAGACCCAGTACTTC	CASSLNGPETQYF
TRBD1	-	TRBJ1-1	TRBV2	TGTGCCAGCAGTTGGACAGGTATGAACACTGAAGCTTTCTTT	CASSWTGMNTEAFF
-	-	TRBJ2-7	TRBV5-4	TGTGCCAGCAGCTTAAAGGGTCCTCCCTACGAGCAGTACTTC	CASSLKGPPYEQYF
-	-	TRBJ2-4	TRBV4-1	TGCGCCAGCGCCCCTCTGCTCTCCCGGGGGGCCACGGACTTC	CASAPLLSRGATDF
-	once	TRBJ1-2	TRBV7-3	TGTGCCAGCAGCCCGGGACCGAACTATGGCTACACCTTC	CASSPGPNYGYTF
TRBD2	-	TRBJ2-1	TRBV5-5	TGTGCCAGCAGCTTGGCCCGGACTAGCGGACCTGAGCAGTTCTTC	CASSLARTSGPEQFF
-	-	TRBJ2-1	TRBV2	TGTGCCAGCAGGGAACTTAGCTCCTACAATGAGCAGTTCTTC	CASRELSSYNEQFF
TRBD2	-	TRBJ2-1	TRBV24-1	TGTGCCACCAGTGCACTAGCGGGGGCCAATGAGCAGTTCTTC	CATSALAGANEQFF
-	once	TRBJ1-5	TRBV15	TGTGCCACCAGCAGAGAACGGACCGAAGATAAACCCCAGCATTTT	CATSRERTEDKPQHF
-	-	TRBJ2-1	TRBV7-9	TGTGCCAGCAGCCTACTGACCGTCAGCTCCTACAATGAGCAGTTCTTC	CASSLLTVSSYNEQFF
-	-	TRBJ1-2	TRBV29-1	TGCAGCGTTGCCCCGGGGAGGGCGGATGCATATGCCTACACCTTC	CSVAPGRADAYAYTF